These 20 T cell receptor beta chains were sequenced from one sample in a study of T cells in Graves' hyperthyroidism and ophthalmopathy. TCR beta CDR3 regions were amplified from RNA. The primer set for the first-round RT-PCR of the TCR CDR3 was HTBI. TCRdb ran MiXCR on the multiplex PCR reads and lists one entry per CDR3 protein. The sample shows approximately 420,000 distinct CDR3 sequences, about 15% of them seen only once. Input material: blood. The receptors were sampled from a woman in her twenties or thirties with Graves' hyperthyroidism.

This clonotype was counted many times. The J gene is TRBJ2-7, the V gene TRBV18; D call uncertain. Germline values: CDR1 KGHSH, CDR2 LQKENI. V was clipped by 3 bases and J by 3 bases, with 6 bases between them. The CDR3 is 12 residues long. CDR3 protein: CASSPQRYEQYF. The CDR3 DNA is TGTGCCAGCTCACCCCAACGCTACGAGCAGTACTTC.

In its sample, this clonotype was seen many times. The V and J genes are TRBV6-1 and TRBJ2-5, with TRBD2 matching 8 bases. CDR3 size: 15 residues. Germline V lookup: CDR1 MNHNS, CDR2 SASEGT. V was pared by 5 bases and J by 5 bases, with 10 bases of the junction left unmatched. The CDR3, as DNA: TGTGCCAGCAGTAAAGAGCGGGAGCGGCGGGAGACCCAGTACTTC. This sequence encodes CASSKERERRETQYF.

This clonotype was seen at least ten times. The chain joins TRBV18 to TRBJ2-3; D gene unclear. The V end lost 10 bases, the J end lost 2 bases, and 7 bases lay between the germline ends. The CDR3 length is 11 residues. Germline V gene data show CDR1 as KGHSH and CDR2 as LQKENI. The CDR3 sequence: CAIQLTDTQYF. In DNA form, the CDR3 reads TGTGCCATCCAACTCACAGATACGCAGTATTTT.

J is TRBJ2-5 and V is TRBV7-9; 7 bases match TRBD1. Germline V gene lookup returns CDR1 SEHNR and CDR2 FQNEAQ (reference sequence). J gave up 2 bases and V 5 bases, and 8 bases lay outside the gene matches. The CDR3 contains 15 residues. The CDR3: CASSSRDRVQETQYF. In nucleotides, the CDR3 is TGTGCCAGCAGCAGCCGGGACAGAGTACAAGAGACCCAGTACTTC.

This clonotype was seen many times. The chain has TRBV6-2 or TRBV6-3 and TRBJ2-7; TRBD2 matches at 7 bases. Germline V CDR1 and CDR2: MNHEY, SVGEGT. The ends lost 5 bases at V and 3 bases at J; junction bases unmatched: 4. CDR3 length: 13 amino acids. CDR3 in amino acids: CASSVAGHYEQYF. CDR3 DNA sequence: TGTGCCAGCAGTGTAGCGGGCCACTACGAGCAGTACTTC.

This clonotype was observed many times. The rearrangement links TRBV28 to TRBJ1-5; D gene uncertain. V lost 5 bases and J 11 bases, leaving 19 bases between the germline ends. Germline values: CDR1 MDHEN, CDR2 SYDVKM. This CDR3 spans 14 amino acids. CDR3 protein: CASSETLVGSSQHF. The DNA of the CDR3 is TGTGCCAGCAGTGAAACCCTAGTAGGGAGTTCCCAGCATTTT. Full variable domain (remainder filled in from reference TRBV28 and TRBJ1-5): DVKVTQSSRYLVKRTGEKVFLECVQDMDHENMFWYRQDPGLGLRLIYFSYDVKMKEKGDIPEGYSVSREKKERFSLILESASTNQTSMYLCASSETLVGSSQHFGDGTRLSIL.

This clonotype was observed a handful of times. V is TRBV27 and J is TRBJ2-7; 11 bases are a match to TRBD1. V lost 5 bases and J lost 3; bases outside the gene matches: 3. The CDR3 length is 14 residues. From germline, CDR1 is MNHEY and CDR2 SMNVEV (reference sequence). This CDR3 is CASSRDRGFYEQYF. CDR3 in DNA: TGTGCCAGCAGTCGGGACAGGGGGTTCTACGAGCAGTACTTC.

The J gene is TRBJ1-5, the V gene TRBV27; a weak D match, TRBD1 (5 bases). This CDR3 has 18 residues. The germline V and J ends were trimmed by 2 bases and 0 bases, with 17 bases remaining between them. CDR1 and CDR2 (germline): MNHEY, SMNVEV (reference sequence). Written as DNA, the CDR3 is TGTGCCAGCAGTTTACAAGCCCGGGGCCCCTATAGCAATCAGCCCCAGCATTTT. Amino acid sequence: CASSLQARGPYSNQPQHF.

This clonotype showed up many times. V and J are TRBV5-5 and TRBJ1-2; no reliable D call. Germline V gives CDR1 SGHKS, CDR2 YYEKEE (reference sequence). V was shortened by 0 bases and J by 3 bases, with 9 bases between the two germline ends. The CDR3 is 14 residues long. CDR3 nucleotide sequence: TGTGCCAGCAGCTTGGACGGGAGGGACTATGGCTACACCTTC. Amino acids: CASSLDGRDYGYTF.

This clonotype was detected many times. The J gene is TRBJ1-1, the V gene TRBV30; 7 positions agree with TRBD1. With 5 bases clipped from V and 1 base from J, the junction kept 4 bases outside the gene matches. The germline gives CDR1 GTSNPN, CDR2 SVGIG (reference sequence). The CDR3 has 13 amino acids. CDR3 DNA sequence: TGTGCCTGGTCGACAGGGCGGAACACTGAAGCTTTCTTT. Translated, it gives CAWSTGRNTEAFF. The full variable domain, its missing parts supplied by reference TRBV30 and TRBJ1-1, is SQTIHQWPATLVQPVGSPLSLECTVEGTSNPNLYWYRQAAGRGLQLLFYSVGIGQISSEVPQNLSASRPQDRQFILSSKKLLLSDSGFYLCAWSTGRNTEAFFGQGTRLTVV.

This clonotype was seen many times. The V call is TRBV28, the J call TRBJ2-4, with 15 bases aligning to TRBD2. CDR1 and CDR2 (germline): MDHEN, SYDVKM. The CDR3 covers 18 residues. The J segment lost 3 bases and the V segment lost 4 bases, leaving 7 bases of the junction unmatched. This CDR3 is CASSSGTSGRFGKNIQYF. The CDR3 bases are TGTGCCAGCAGTTCCGGGACTAGCGGGAGGTTTGGCAAAAACATTCAGTACTTC.

In this sample, this clonotype turned up many times. V usage is TRBV2 and J usage is TRBJ2-3; the D gene is possibly TRBD2 (6 bases). V was trimmed by 5 bases and J by 4 bases, leaving 19 bases between them. The germline CDR1 and CDR2 sequences are SNHLY and FYNNEI. The CDR3 totals 16 residues. In nucleotides, the CDR3 is TGTGCCAGCAGTTCTAGCGTGGGTACGCCCCCAGATACGCAGTATTTT. As protein: CASSSSVGTPPDTQYF.

This clonotype has a count of ten or more. The CDR3 sequence is CSAKTGNYEQYF. CDR3 DNA: TGCAGTGCTAAGACAGGAAACTACGAGCAGTACTTC. The J gene is TRBJ2-7, the V gene TRBV20-1; D perhaps matches TRBD1 (6 bases). V was trimmed by 4 bases and J by 3 bases, leaving 10 bases between them. The length of the CDR3 is 12 residues. Germline V gene lookup returns CDR1 DFQATT and CDR2 SNEGSKA (reference sequence).

Worth noting for this clonotype: An end of the junction does not agree with germline; a read error may underlie this. This chain joins TRBV6-1 and TRBJ2-1, with 11 positions matching TRBD2. This CDR3 spans 16 amino acids. The V gene's germline CDR1 is MNHNS and CDR2 SASEGT. CDR3 residues: CASSKAGTSGYNEQFF. The CDR3 DNA sequence: TGTGCCAGCAGTAAAGCCGGGACTAGCGGATACAATGAGCAGTTCTTC.

The sample holds a few counts of this clonotype. This chain connects TRBV4-2 to TRBJ2-7, with TRBD2 identical over 13 bases. The CDR3 has 18 residues. The germline gives CDR1 LGHNA, CDR2 YNFKEQ. Losses at the gene ends were 5 bases for V and 4 bases for J; bases not matched to a gene: 14. CDR3 bases: TGTGCCAGCAGCTTAGCTCCCGGGACTAGCGGGAAACGGTACGAGCAGTACTTC. It is translated as CASSLAPGTSGKRYEQYF.

This clonotype occurred many times. The chain carries TRBV20-1 and TRBJ2-1; 7 bases map to TRBD2. The CDR3 has 16 amino acids. The germline V gene encodes CDR1 DFQATT and CDR2 SNEGSKA (reference sequence). Unmatched junction bases numbered 12, after V lost 1 base and J lost 6 bases. The CDR3 is CSARVETSYYINEQFF. For the CDR3, the DNA is TGCAGTGCTAGAGTAGAGACTAGCTACTACATCAATGAGCAGTTCTTC.

This clonotype was recorded at least ten times. The chain is built from TRBV20-1 and TRBJ1-1; D remains ambiguous. Germline loops: CDR1 DFQATT, CDR2 SNEGSKA (reference sequence). V lost 5 bases and J lost 10, with 11 bases in between. CDR3 length: 10 residues. CDR3 sequence (DNA): TGCAGTGCTCCCCTATCGGGAGCTTTCTTT. Translating it yields CSAPLSGAFF.

The CDR3 region is CASSQAGGANEKLFF. The CDR3 nucleotides read TGCGCCAGCAGCCAAGCAGGGGGGGCTAATGAAAAACTGTTTTTT. This chain joins TRBV4-1 and TRBJ1-4; 7 bases agree with TRBD1. The length of the CDR3 is 15 residues. J lost 3 bases, V lost 1 base, and 2 bases had no gene match. The germline V gene has CDR1 MGHRA and CDR2 YSYEKL.

This clonotype was seen repeatedly, ten times or more. The CDR3 nucleotides are TGTGCCAGCAGCCCCGGGGGGCCGCGTTCACCCCTCCACTTT. Its translation is CASSPGGPRSPLHF. The rearrangement joins TRBV12-3 or TRBV12-4 to TRBJ1-6; the D gene is possibly TRBD1 (6 bases). V dropped 6 bases and J dropped 9 bases, with 15 bases sitting between them. This CDR3 comprises 14 residues.

This clonotype was counted many times. CDR3 sequence reads: CASSKGGQGGNEQYF. The CDR3 DNA reads as TGTGCCAGCAGTAAAGGGGGACAGGGTGGTAACGAGCAGTACTTC. This sequence joins TRBV6-1 and TRBJ2-7; 9 positions agree with TRBD1. V lost 5 bases to trimming and J lost 5 bases; unmatched junction nucleotides: 10. The germline gives CDR1 MNHNS, CDR2 SASEGT. CDR3 length: 15 residues.